A single sample gave rise to the 21 T cell receptor beta chains below, sequenced in a study of post-analysis software for immune sequencing data. Study-level findings and limits: Controls had lower frequencies than patients of four or five TRBV segments, which included TRBV5-6, TRBV5-1 and TRBV20-1.

Their specific antigens are unknown. Tagging with unique molecular identifiers was a feature of the TCR beta cDNA libraries. TCRdb redid the calling of the PCR reads with MiXCR, one entry per CDR3 protein. The sample gives approximately 770,000 distinct CDR3 sequences, around 46% of which show up once; over 4.5% is in the top ten. Sequenced material: blood. All receptors derive from a girl under 18 with multiple sclerosis.

The chain joins TRBV12-3 or TRBV12-4 to TRBJ2-6, with 7 positions matching TRBD1. This CDR3 is built from 15 residues. V was clipped by 6 bases and J by 2 bases; unmatched bases: 4. The CDR3, as DNA: TGTGCCAGCAGGCCGACAGGGACTGGGGCCAACGTCCTGACTTTC. Protein: CASRPTGTGANVLTF.

The chain employs TRBV5-1 and TRBJ2-7; TRBD2 aligns across 12 bases. The junction had 11 bases not matched to a gene; V was cut back by 4 bases and J by 3 bases. The CDR3 contains 17 residues. Germline V gene data show CDR1 as SGHRS and CDR2 as YFSETQ. CDR3 DNA sequence: TGCGCCAGCAGCAGGGGACAATTGACTAGCGGGAGCTACGAGCAGTACTTC. Its translation: CASSRGQLTSGSYEQYF.

This clonotype was seen only a few times. The chain recombines TRBV10-1 with TRBJ2-1, with a tentative D call TRBD2 (5 bases). Per the germline V gene, CDR1 is WNHNN and CDR2 is SYGVQD (reference sequence). The V end lost 3 bases, the J end lost 9 bases, and 12 bases lay between the germline ends. This CDR3 comprises 13 residues. CDR3 amino acids: CASSEGGSGEQFF. CDR3 DNA sequence: TGCGCCAGCAGTGAAGGTGGGAGTGGTGAGCAGTTCTTC.

CDR3 in DNA: TGTGCCAGCAGCTTTAAAGGGCCCCGGGATCAGCCCCAGCATTTT. It specifies CASSFKGPRDQPQHF. The J gene is TRBJ1-5, the V gene TRBV5-8; D not resolved. Germline loops: CDR1 SGHTS, CDR2 YDEGEE. Trimming took 2 bases from V and 5 from J, leaving 14 bases between them. The CDR3 contains 15 residues.

This clonotype was counted at least ten times. The genes are TRBV7-9 and TRBJ2-1, with TRBD1 identical over 7 bases. In germline, CDR1 is SEHNR, CDR2 FQNEAQ (reference sequence). The ends lost 6 bases at V and 4 bases at J; junction bases unmatched: 6. The CDR3 sequence is 14 residues long. The CDR3 sequence: CASSPGTAYNEQFF. As DNA, the CDR3 is TGTGCCAGCAGTCCCGGGACAGCATACAATGAGCAGTTCTTC.

This clonotype was counted between two and nine times. V usage is TRBV4-2 and J usage is TRBJ2-1; D unclear. In germline, CDR1 is LGHNA, CDR2 YNFKEQ. V dropped 0 bases and J dropped 0 bases, with 6 bases sitting between them. The CDR3 is 15 residues long. The chain's CDR3 is CASSQEQRSYNEQFF. CDR3 nucleotide sequence: TGTGCCAGCAGCCAAGAACAGCGCTCCTACAATGAGCAGTTCTTC.

The V call is TRBV20-1, the J call TRBJ2-5; 15 bases line up with TRBD2. The CDR3 is 15 residues long. Germline assignment: CDR1 DFQATT and CDR2 SNEGSKA (reference sequence). V shed 3 bases, J shed 7 bases, and the junction held 6 bases outside the gene matches. The CDR3 coding sequence is TGCAGTGCTAGGGGACTAGCGGGAGGTGCAGGGACCCAGTACTTC. Translating it yields CSARGLAGGAGTQYF.

The V and J genes are TRBV11-2 and TRBJ2-3, with 13 bases matching TRBD2. V shed 1 base and J 4 bases; nucleotides not matched to a gene: 11. CDR1 is SGHAT, CDR2 FQNNGV, per germline. CDR3 length: 19 amino acids. DNA for the CDR3: TGTGCCAGCAGCTTAGGGGAGGGGACTAGCGGGGTTAGCGCAGATACGCAGTATTTT. Its translation is CASSLGEGTSGVSADTQYF.

The chain couples TRBV5-5 to TRBJ2-1; 14 bases align to TRBD2. The CDR3 contains 15 residues. CDR1 and CDR2 from the germline V gene are SGHKS and YYEKEE (reference sequence). Losses at the gene ends were 4 bases for V and 10 bases for J; bases not matched to a gene: 7. In nucleotides, the CDR3 is TGTGCCAGCAGCCCGGGACTAGCGGGAGATCGAGAGCAGTTCTTC. This gives the protein CASSPGLAGDREQFF.

The chain couples TRBV20-1 to TRBJ1-5; maybe TRBD1 (5 bases). CDR1 is DFQATT and CDR2 is SNEGSKA in the germline V gene (reference sequence). V lost 3 bases and J 1 base, leaving 19 bases between the germline ends. This CDR3 region has 17 residues. The chain's CDR3 is CSASSAGDGGSNQPQHF. As DNA, the CDR3 is TGCAGTGCTAGTAGTGCGGGGGACGGTGGGAGCAATCAGCCCCAGCATTTT.

As to this clonotype: An end of the junction differs from the germline gene, which may be a read error. The rearrangement uses TRBV9 and TRBJ1-1; D is perhaps TRBD1 (5 bases). The CDR3 sequence is 15 residues long. The germline V gene has CDR1 SGDLS and CDR2 YYNGEE. DNA of the CDR3: TGTGCCGGCAGCGTAGCGGGGCAAATGAACACTGAAGCTTTCTTT. Translating gives CAGSVAGQMNTEAFF.

This clonotype was recorded a few times. The chain is built from TRBV4-3 and TRBJ2-7; 8 bases fit TRBD2. Per the germline V gene, CDR1 is LGHNA and CDR2 is YSLEER. The CDR3 extends over 20 amino acids. With V trimmed by 2 bases and J by 1 base, 19 bases remained unmatched. CDR3 residues: CASSQRRQGREVIGSYEQYF. In DNA, the CDR3 is TGCGCCAGCAGCCAACGGCGGCAGGGGCGGGAGGTGATTGGATCCTACGAGCAGTACTTC.

This clonotype occurred a few times. The genes are TRBV5-6 and TRBJ2-1; the D is unclear. The CDR3 consists of 11 residues. The germline V and J ends were trimmed by 4 bases and 9 bases, with 8 bases remaining between them. Germline loops: CDR1 SGHDT, CDR2 YYEEEE. This CDR3 is CASSLISEQFF. Written as DNA, the CDR3 is TGTGCCAGCAGCCTCATCAGTGAGCAGTTCTTC.

The CDR3 nucleotides are TGCAGCGTCCTGACAGGGGTCGAGCAGTACTTC. Protein: CSVLTGVEQYF. This chain links TRBV29-1 with TRBJ2-7; 8 bases match TRBD1. The CDR3 loop spans 11 amino acids. The V gene end was trimmed by 6 bases and the J gene end by 6 bases; junction bases not matched to a gene: 4. Per the germline V gene, CDR1 is SQVTM and CDR2 is ANQGSEA.

The genes are TRBV9 and TRBJ2-7, with D hard to call. The CDR3 is 16 residues long. Germline CDR1 is SGDLS and CDR2 is YYNGEE. Trimming stripped 0 bases from V and 2 bases from J, with 15 bases between. For the CDR3, the DNA is TGTGCCAGCAGCGTAGGCCCGAGTCGAGTGGCCTACGAGCAGTACTTC. Its protein product is CASSVGPSRVAYEQYF.

This clonotype was seen a few times. The chain uses TRBV20-1 and TRBJ2-7; TRBD2 matches 10 bases. The germline CDR1 and CDR2 sequences are DFQATT and SNEGSKA (reference sequence). J lost 1 base, V lost 2 bases, and 8 bases had no gene match. The CDR3 sequence is 16 residues long. The CDR3 DNA is TGCAGTGCTAGACCACAAGCGGGAGGGAAGTCCTACGAGCAGTACTTC. Amino acid sequence: CSARPQAGGKSYEQYF.

The chain recombines TRBV29-1 with TRBJ2-5; 8 nucleotides agree with TRBD2. Germline-derived CDR1 and CDR2 are SQVTM and ANQGSEA. V shed 5 bases, J shed 11 bases, and the junction held 16 bases outside the gene matches. The CDR3 totals 14 residues. CDR3 sequence reads: CSVLASGSHNEQYF. CDR3 in DNA: TGCAGCGTTCTCGCGAGCGGGAGCCACAATGAGCAGTACTTC.

This clonotype was observed a handful of times. This chain uses TRBV3-1 with TRBJ1-5; D is possibly TRBD1 (6 bases). This CDR3 spans 14 amino acids. The germline V and J ends were trimmed by 3 bases and 7 bases, with 13 bases remaining between them. CDR1 and CDR2 (germline): LGHDT, YNNKEL (reference sequence). The CDR3 DNA reads as TGTGCCAGCAGCCAGGGTCGGGGGCGACAGCCCCAGCATTTT. Translating it yields CASSQGRGRQPQHF.

This rearrangement joins TRBV6-5 to TRBJ1-4; no reliable D call. This CDR3 spans 16 amino acids. V gave up 4 bases and J gave up 12 bases, with 24 bases separating them. Germline CDR1 MNHEY, CDR2 SVGAGI. In nucleotides, the CDR3 is TGTGCCAGCAGTTCCAACCCGACCGGGATGGTTGTGGAACTGTTTTTT. It encodes CASSSNPTGMVVELFF.

The chain uses TRBV12-3 or TRBV12-4 and TRBJ2-7; TRBD1 aligns across 7 bases. V dropped 5 bases and J dropped 5; count of bases not matched to a gene: 9. The CDR3 consists of 14 residues. Written as DNA, the CDR3 is TGTGCCAGCAGTGCGACAGGGAAGGAGGACGAGCAGTACTTC. Amino acids: CASSATGKEDEQYF.

CDR3 protein: CASSIPPNPSSSYEQYF. CDR3 sequence (DNA): TGTGCCAGCAGTATCCCCCCGAACCCCTCCAGCTCCTACGAGCAGTACTTC. This chain links TRBV28 with TRBJ2-5; no clear D. The J call may be wrong; the DNA end is better matched by TRBJ2-7. The germline V gene encodes CDR1 MDHEN and CDR2 SYDVKM. The CDR3 is 17 amino acids.